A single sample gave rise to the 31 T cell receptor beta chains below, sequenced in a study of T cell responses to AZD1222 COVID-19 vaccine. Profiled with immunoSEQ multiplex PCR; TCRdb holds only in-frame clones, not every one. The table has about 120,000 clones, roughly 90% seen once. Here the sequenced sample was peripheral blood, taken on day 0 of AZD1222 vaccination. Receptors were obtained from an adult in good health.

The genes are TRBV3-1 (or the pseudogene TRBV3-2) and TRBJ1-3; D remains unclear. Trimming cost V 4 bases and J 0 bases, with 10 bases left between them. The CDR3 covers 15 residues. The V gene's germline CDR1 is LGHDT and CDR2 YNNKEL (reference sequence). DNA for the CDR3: TGTGCCAGCAGCCTCGCGAAGTTCTCTGGAAACACCATATATTTT. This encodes CASSLAKFSGNTIYF.

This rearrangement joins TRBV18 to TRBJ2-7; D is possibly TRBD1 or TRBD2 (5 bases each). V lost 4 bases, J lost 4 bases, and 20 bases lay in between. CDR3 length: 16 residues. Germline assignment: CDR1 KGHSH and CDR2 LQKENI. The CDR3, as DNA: TGTGCCAGCTCACTTGGGACCATTGAGCTCCAATACGAGCAGTACTTC. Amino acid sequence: CASSLGTIELQYEQYF.

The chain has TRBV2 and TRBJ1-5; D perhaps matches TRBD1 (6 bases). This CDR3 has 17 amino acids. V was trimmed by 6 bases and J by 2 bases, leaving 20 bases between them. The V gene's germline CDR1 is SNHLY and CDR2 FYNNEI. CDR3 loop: CASSRTDRAAGNQPQHF. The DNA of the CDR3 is TGTGCCAGCAGCAGGACAGATAGGGCAGCGGGCAATCAGCCCCAGCATTTT.

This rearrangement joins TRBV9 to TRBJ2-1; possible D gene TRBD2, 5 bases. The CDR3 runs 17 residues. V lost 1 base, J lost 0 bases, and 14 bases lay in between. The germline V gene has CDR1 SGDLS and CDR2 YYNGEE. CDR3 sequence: CASSVYPSPSSYNEQFF. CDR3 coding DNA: TGTGCCAGCAGCGTATATCCTAGCCCGAGCTCCTACAATGAGCAGTTCTTC.

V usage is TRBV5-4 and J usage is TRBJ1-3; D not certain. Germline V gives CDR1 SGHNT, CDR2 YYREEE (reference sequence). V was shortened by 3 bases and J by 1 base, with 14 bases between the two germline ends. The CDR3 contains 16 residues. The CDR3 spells CASSSAFGSSGNTIYF. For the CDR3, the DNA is TGTGCCAGCAGCTCCGCTTTTGGTTCTTCTGGAAACACCATATATTTT.

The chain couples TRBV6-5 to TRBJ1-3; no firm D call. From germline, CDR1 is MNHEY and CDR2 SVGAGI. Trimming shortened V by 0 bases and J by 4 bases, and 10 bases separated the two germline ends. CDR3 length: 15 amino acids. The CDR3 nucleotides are TGTGCCAGCAGTTACTCTCAGTATCCGGGAAACACCATATATTTT. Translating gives CASSYSQYPGNTIYF.

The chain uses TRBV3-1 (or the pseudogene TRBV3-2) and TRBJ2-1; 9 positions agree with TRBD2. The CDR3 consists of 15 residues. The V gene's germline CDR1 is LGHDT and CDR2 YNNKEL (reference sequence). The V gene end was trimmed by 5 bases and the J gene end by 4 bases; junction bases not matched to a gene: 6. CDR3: CASSFWREGYNEQFF. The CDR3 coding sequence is TGTGCCAGCAGCTTCTGGCGGGAGGGTTACAATGAGCAGTTCTTC.

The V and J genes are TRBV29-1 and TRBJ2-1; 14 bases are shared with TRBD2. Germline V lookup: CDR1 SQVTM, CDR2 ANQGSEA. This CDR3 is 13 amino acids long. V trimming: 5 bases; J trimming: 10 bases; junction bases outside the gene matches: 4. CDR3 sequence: CSVWGLAGEEQFF. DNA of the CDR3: TGCAGCGTTTGGGGACTAGCGGGGGAGGAGCAGTTCTTC.

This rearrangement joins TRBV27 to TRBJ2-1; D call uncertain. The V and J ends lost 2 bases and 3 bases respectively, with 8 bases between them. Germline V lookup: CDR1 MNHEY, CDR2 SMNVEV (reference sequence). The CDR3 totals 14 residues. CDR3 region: CASSLRGNYNEQFF. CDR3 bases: TGTGCCAGCAGTTTACGAGGAAACTACAATGAGCAGTTCTTC.

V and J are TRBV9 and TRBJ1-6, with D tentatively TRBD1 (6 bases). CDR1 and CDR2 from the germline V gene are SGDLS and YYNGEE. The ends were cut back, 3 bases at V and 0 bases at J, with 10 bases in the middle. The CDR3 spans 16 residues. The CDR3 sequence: CASSATGSSYNSPLHF. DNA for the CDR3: TGTGCCAGCAGCGCCACAGGGAGCTCCTATAATTCACCCCTCCACTTT.

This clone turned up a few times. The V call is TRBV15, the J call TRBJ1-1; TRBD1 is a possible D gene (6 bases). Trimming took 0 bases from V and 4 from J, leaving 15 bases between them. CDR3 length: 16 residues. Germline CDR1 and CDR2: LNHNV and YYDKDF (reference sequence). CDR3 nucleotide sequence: TGTGCCACCAGCAGAGAGGGGGGCATCGGAGGCACTGAAGCTTTCTTT. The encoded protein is CATSREGGIGGTEAFF.

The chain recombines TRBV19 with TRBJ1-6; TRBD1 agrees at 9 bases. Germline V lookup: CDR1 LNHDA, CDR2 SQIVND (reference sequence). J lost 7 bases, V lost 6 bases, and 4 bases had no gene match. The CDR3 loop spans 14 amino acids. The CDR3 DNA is TGTGCCAGTAGAAGAGACAGGGGGAATTCACCCCTCCACTTT. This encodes CASRRDRGNSPLHF.

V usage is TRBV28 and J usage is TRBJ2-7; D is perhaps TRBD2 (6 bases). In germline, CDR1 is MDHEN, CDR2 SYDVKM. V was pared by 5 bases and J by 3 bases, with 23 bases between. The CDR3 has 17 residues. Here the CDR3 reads CASSPRLGGMGGYEQYF. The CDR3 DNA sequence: TGTGCCAGCAGTCCACGCCTTGGAGGGATGGGGGGCTACGAGCAGTACTTC.

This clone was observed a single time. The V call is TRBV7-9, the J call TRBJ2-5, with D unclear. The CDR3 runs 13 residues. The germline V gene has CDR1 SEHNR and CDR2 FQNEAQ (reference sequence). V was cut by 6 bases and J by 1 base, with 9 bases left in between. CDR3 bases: TGTGCCAGCAGGAACACCCTCCAAGAGACCCAGTACTTC. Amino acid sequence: CASRNTLQETQYF. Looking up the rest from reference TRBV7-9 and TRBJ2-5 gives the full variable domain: DTGVSQNPRHKITKRGQNVTFRCDPISEHNRLYWYRQTLGQGPEFLTYFQNEAQLEKSRLLSDRFSAERPKGSFSTLEIQRTEQGDSAMYLCASRNTLQETQYFGPGTRLLVL.

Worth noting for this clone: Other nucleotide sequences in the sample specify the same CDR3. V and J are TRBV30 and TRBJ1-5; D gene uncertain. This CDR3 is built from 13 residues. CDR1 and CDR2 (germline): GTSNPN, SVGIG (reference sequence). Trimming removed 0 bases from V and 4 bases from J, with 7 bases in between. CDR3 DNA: TGTGCCTGGAGTGTAGAAGGGAATCAGCCCCAGCATTTT. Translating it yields CAWSVEGNQPQHF.

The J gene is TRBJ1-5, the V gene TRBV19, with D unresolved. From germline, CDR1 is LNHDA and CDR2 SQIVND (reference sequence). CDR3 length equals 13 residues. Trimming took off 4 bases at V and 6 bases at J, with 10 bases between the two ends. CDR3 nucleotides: TGTGCCAGTAGTAAAGGGCCGGGTCAGCCCCAGCATTTT. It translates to CASSKGPGQPQHF.

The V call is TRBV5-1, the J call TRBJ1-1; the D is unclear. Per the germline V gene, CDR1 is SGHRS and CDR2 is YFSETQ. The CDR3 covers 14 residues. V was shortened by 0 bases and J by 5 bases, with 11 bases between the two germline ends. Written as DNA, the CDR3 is TGCGCCAGCAGCTTGGTAGCCGGGAAGACTGAAGCTTTCTTT. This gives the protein CASSLVAGKTEAFF. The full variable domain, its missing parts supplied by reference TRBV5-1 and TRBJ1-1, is KAGVTQTPRYLIKTRGQQVTLSCSPISGHRSVSWYQQTPGQGLQFLFEYFSETQRNKGNFPGRFSGRQFSNSRSEMNVSTLELGDSALYLCASSLVAGKTEAFFGQGTRLTVV.

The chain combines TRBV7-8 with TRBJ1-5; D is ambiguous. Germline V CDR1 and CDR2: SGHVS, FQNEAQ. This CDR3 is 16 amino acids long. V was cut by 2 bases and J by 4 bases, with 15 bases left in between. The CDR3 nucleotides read TGTGCCAGCAGCTTACAACAGTCGGTTCTAAATCAGCCCCAGCATTTT. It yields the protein CASSLQQSVLNQPQHF.

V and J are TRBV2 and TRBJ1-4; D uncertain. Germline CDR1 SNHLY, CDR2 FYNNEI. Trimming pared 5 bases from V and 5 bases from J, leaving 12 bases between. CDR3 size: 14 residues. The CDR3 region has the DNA TGTGCCAGCAGTCTGCCCCGAGGGAATGAAAAACTGTTTTTT. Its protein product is CASSLPRGNEKLFF.

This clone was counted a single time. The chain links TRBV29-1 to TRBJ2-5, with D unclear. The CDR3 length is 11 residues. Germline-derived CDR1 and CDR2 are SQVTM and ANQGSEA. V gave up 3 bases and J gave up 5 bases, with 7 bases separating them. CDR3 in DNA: TGCAGCGTTGATCGGTGGGAGACCCAGTACTTC. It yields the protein CSVDRWETQYF.

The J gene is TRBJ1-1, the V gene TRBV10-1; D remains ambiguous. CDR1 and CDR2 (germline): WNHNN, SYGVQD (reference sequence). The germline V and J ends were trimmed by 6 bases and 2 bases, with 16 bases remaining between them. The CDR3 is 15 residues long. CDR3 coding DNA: TGCGCCAGCAGCCCGGCGGGGTTATCAAACACTGAAGCTTTCTTT. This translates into CASSPAGLSNTEAFF.

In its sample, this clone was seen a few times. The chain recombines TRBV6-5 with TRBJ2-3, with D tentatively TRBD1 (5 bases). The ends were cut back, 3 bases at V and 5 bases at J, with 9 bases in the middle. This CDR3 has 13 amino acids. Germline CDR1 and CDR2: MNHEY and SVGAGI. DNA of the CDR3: TGTGCCAGCAGTTATCCAAGGGGAGATACGCAGTATTTT. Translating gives CASSYPRGDTQYF.

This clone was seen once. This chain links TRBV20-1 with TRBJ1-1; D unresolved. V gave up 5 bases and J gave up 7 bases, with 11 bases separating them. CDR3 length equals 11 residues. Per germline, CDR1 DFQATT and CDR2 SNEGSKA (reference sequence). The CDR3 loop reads CSASPGVEAFF. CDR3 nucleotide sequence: TGCAGTGCTTCCCCCGGTGTTGAAGCTTTCTTT.

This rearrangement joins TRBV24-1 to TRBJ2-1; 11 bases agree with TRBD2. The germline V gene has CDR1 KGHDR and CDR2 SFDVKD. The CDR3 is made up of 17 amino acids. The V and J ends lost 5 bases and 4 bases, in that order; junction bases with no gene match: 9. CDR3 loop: CATSGRVGTSGYNEQFF. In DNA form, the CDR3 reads TGTGCCACCAGTGGCCGGGTGGGGACTAGCGGTTACAATGAGCAGTTCTTC.

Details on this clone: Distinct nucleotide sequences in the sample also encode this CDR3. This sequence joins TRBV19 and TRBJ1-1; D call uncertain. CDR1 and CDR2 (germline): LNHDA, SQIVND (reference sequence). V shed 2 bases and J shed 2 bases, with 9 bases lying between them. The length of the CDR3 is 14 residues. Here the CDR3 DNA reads TGTGCCAGTAGTATACAGATCCTAAACACTGAAGCTTTCTTT. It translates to CASSIQILNTEAFF.

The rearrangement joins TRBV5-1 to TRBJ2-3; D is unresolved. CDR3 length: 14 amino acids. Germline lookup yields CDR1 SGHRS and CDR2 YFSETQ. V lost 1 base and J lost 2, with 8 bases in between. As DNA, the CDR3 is TGCGCCAGCAGCTTGATCAGCTCCACAGATACGCAGTATTTT. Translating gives CASSLISSTDTQYF.

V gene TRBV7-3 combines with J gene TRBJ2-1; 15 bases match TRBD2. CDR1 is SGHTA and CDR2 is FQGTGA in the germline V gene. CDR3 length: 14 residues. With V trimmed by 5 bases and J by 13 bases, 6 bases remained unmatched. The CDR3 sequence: CASSPGLAGGPQFF. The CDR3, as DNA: TGTGCCAGCAGCCCCGGACTAGCGGGAGGGCCCCAGTTCTTC.

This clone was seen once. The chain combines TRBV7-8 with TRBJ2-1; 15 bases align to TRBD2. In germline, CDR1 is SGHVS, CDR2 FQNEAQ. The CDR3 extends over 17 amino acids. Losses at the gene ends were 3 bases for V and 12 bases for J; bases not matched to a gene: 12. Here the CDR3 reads CASSFFIPGLAGGMQFF. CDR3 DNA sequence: TGTGCCAGCAGCTTTTTTATACCGGGACTAGCGGGAGGTATGCAGTTCTTC.

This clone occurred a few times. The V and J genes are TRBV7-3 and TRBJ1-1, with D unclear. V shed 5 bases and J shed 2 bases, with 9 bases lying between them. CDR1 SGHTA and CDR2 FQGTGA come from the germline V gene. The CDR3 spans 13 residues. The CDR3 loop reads CASSPNVNTEAFF. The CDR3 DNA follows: TGTGCCAGCAGCCCCAATGTTAACACTGAAGCTTTCTTT.

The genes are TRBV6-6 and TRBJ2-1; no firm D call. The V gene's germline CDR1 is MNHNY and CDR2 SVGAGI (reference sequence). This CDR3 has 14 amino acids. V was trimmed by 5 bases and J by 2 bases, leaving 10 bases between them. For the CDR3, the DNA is TGTGCCAGCAGTCCCCTGGCGGCCTACAATGAGCAGTTCTTC. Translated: CASSPLAAYNEQFF.

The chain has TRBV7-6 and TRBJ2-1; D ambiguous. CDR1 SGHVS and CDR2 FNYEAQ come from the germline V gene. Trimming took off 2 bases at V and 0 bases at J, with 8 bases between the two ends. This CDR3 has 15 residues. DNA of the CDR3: TGTGCCAGCAGCTTATACGGAAGCTCCTACAATGAGCAGTTCTTC. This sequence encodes CASSLYGSSYNEQFF.